This TCR beta chain is from a study of shared clonotypes between healthy human individuals. Study results and caveats: Naive subsets, compared against memory subsets, generally had larger estimated richness values. Relative to their counterparts shared across all four donors, non-shared clonotypes exhibited diminished generation probabilities.

This clone was observed a handful of times. The antigen is not known. Using immunoSEQ multiplex PCR, the repertoire was profiled, and TCRdb retains in-frame clones only, with some absent. The sample shows approximately 980,000 clones, approximately 80% of them seen only once. Germline CDR1 reads ENHRY; CDR2 reads SYGVKD. The V gene end was trimmed by 4 bases and the J gene end by 2 bases; junction bases not matched to a gene: 5. The length of the CDR3 is 16 residues. Sequenced: memory CD4+ T cells sorted from blood. The sample's subset: CD45RA-negative fraction. The chain is built from TRBV10-3 and TRBJ2-3; 11 bases agree with TRBD2. This clonotype was obtained from a man aged 18 to 35 in good health. The CDR3 sequence: CAISASTSGNTDTQYF. DNA of the CDR3: TGTGCCATCAGTGCATCGACTAGCGGGAACACAGATACGCAGTATTTT.